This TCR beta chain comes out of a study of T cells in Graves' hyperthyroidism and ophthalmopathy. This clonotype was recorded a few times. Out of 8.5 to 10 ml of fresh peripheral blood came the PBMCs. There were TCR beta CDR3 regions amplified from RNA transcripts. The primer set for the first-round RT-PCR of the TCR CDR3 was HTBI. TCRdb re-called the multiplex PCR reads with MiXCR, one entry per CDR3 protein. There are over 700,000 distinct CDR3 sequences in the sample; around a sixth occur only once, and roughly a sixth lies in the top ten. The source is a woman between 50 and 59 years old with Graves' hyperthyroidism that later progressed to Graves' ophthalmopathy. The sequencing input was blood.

CDR3 bases: TGTGCCAGCAGTCCCCTGACCGGGACAGGCCTCACGGCGGACATTCAGTACTTC. Encoded protein: CASSPLTGTGLTADIQYF. The chain joins TRBV6-1 to TRBJ2-4, with 8 nucleotides matching TRBD1. V was pared by 5 bases and J by 8 bases, with 20 bases of the junction left unmatched. The CDR3 sequence is 18 residues long. CDR1 is MNHNS, CDR2 SASEGT, per germline.